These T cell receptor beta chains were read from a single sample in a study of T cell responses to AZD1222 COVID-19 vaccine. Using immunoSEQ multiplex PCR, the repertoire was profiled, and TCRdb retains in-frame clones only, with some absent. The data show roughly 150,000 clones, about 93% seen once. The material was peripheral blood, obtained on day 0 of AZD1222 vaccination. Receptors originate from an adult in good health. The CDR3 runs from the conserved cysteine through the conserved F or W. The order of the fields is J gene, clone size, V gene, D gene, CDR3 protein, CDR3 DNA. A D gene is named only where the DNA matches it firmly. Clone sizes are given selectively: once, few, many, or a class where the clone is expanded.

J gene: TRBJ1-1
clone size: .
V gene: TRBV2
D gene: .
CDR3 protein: CASSSDRDLWGEAFF
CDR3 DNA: TGTGCCAGCAGCTCCGACCGGGACTTATGGGGTGAAGCTTTCTTT

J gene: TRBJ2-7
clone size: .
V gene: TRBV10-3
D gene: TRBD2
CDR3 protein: CAISERLAESSYEQYF
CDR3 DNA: TGTGCCATCAGTGAAAGGCTAGCGGAAAGCTCCTACGAGCAGTACTTC

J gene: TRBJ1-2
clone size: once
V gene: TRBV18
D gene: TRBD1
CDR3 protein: CASSHGQGYGYTF
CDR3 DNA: TGTGCCAGCTCACACGGACAGGGTTATGGCTACACCTTC

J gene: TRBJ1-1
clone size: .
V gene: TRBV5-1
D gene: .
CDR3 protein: CASSLGTSTEAFF
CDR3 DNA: TGCGCCAGCAGCTTGGGCACCAGCACTGAAGCTTTCTTT

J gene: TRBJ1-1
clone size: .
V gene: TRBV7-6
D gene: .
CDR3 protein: CASSPGPSTEAFF
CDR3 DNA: TGTGCCAGCAGCCCTGGCCCAAGCACTGAAGCTTTCTTT

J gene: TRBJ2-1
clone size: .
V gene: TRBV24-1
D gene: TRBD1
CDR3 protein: CATSTGESSYNEQFF
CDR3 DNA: TGTGCCACCAGTACAGGGGAGAGCTCCTACAATGAGCAGTTCTTC

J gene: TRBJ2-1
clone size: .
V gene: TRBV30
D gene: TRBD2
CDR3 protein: CAWRPWGGGNEQFF
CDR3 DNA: TGTGCCTGGAGGCCTTGGGGGGGAGGCAATGAGCAGTTCTTC

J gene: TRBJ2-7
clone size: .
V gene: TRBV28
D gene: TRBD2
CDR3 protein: CASSTSGGSYEQYF
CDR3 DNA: TGTGCCAGCAGTACTAGCGGGGGGTCCTACGAGCAGTACTTC

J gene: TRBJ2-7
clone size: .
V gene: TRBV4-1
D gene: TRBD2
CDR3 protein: CASSQDRTSGTYEQYF
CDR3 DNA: TGCGCCAGCAGCCAAGACCGGACTAGCGGGACCTACGAGCAGTACTTC

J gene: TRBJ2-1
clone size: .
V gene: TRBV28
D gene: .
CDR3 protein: CASSPPGARWNEQFF
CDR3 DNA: TGTGCCAGCAGCCCCCCGGGGGCGAGGTGGAATGAGCAGTTCTTC

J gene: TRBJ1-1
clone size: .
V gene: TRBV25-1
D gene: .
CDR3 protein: CASSEWGRERTEAFF
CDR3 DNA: TGTGCCAGCAGTGAATGGGGCAGGGAAAGGACTGAAGCTTTCTTT

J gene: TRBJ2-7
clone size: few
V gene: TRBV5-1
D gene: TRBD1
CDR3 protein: CASSSGTGLYEQYF
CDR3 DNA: TGCGCCAGCAGCTCCGGGACAGGCCTCTACGAGCAGTACTTC

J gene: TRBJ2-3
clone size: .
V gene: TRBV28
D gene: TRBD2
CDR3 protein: CASSSMREGHLDTQYF
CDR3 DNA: TGTGCCAGCAGTTCCATGAGGGAGGGCCATTTAGATACGCAGTATTTT

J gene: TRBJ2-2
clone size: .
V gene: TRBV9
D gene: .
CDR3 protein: CASSVGSGELFF
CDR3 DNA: TGTGCCAGCAGCGTAGGCTCCGGGGAGCTGTTTTTT

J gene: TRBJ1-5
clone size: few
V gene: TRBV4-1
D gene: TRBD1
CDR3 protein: CASSRDRGLSQPQHF
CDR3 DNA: TGCGCCAGCAGCCGAGACAGGGGATTGAGTCAGCCCCAGCATTTT

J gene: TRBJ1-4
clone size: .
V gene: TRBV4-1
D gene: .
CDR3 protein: CASSQEVGTNEKLFF
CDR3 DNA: TGCGCCAGCAGCCAAGAGGTGGGGACTAATGAAAAACTGTTTTTT

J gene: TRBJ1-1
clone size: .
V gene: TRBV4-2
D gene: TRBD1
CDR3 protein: CASSQLWTGGADMDTEAFF
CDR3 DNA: TGTGCCAGCAGCCAGCTTTGGACAGGGGGCGCCGATATGGACACTGAAGCTTTCTTT

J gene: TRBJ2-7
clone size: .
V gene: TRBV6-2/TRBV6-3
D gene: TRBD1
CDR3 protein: CASSYSRTGWEQYF
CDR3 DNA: TGTGCCAGCAGTTACTCCCGGACAGGTTGGGAGCAGTACTTC

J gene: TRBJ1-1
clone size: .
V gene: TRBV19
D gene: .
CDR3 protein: CASSMLGTEAFF
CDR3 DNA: TGTGCCAGTAGTATGCTCGGAACTGAAGCTTTCTTT

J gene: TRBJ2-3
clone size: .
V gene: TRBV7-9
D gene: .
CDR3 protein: CASSLAGSTDTQYF
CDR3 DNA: TGTGCCAGCAGCTTAGCTGGGAGCACAGATACGCAGTATTTT

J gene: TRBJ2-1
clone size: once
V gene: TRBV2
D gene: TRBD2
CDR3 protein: CASSEGLAGVSFF
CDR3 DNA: TGTGCCAGCAGTGAGGGACTAGCGGGAGTTTCGTTCTTC

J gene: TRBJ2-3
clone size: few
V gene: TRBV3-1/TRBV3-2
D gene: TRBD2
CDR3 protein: CASSPLRESSDTQYF
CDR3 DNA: TGTGCCAGCAGCCCCCTGCGGGAGAGCTCAGATACGCAGTATTTT

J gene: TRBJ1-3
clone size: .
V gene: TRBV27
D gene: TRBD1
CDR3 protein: CASSPRDSYSGNTIYF
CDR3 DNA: TGTGCCAGCAGTCCACGGGACAGCTACTCTGGAAACACCATATATTTT

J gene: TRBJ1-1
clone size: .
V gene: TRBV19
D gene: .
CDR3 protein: CASTPNGRRGHTEAFF
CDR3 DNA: TGTGCCAGTACCCCAAACGGGAGGCGCGGGCACACTGAAGCTTTCTTT

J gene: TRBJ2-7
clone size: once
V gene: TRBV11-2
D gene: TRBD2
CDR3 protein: CASSLDRLAGVEQYF
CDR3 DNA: TGTGCCAGCAGCTTAGATCGACTAGCGGGAGTCGAGCAGTACTTC

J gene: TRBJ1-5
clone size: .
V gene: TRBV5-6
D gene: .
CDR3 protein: CASSLWAGQPQHF
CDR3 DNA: TGTGCCAGCAGCTTGTGGGCAGGCCAGCCCCAGCATTTT

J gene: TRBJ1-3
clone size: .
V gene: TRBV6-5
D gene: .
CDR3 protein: CASNRDGLGNTIYF
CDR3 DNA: TGTGCCAGCAATCGGGACGGTCTTGGAAACACCATATATTTT

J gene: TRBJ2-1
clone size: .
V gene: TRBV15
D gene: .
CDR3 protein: CATSSLRQVLDEQFF
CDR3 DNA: TGTGCCACCAGCAGCCTAAGACAAGTTCTTGATGAGCAGTTCTTC

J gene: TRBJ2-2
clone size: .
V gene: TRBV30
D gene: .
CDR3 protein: CAWSGGGATGELFF
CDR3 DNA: TGTGCCTGGAGTGGAGGAGGGGCGACCGGGGAGCTGTTTTTT